A selection of T cell receptor beta chains follows, all from one sample in a study of cytomegalovirus exposure and HLA in healthy donors. The repertoire was sequenced with immunoSEQ multiplex PCR; TCRdb's copy has only in-frame clones and lacks some. The sample contains roughly 150,000 clones, around three quarters of which appear only once. Sequenced: PBMCs. The source of these receptors is a man aged 35-49 years in good health and CMV-seronegative. CDR3s include the opening cysteine and the closing phenylalanine or tryptophan. Size tells how often a clone was seen (once, few, many) or the class of an expanded clone, and some rows leave it out.

abundance	v_gene	CDR3aa
NA	TRBV5-5	CASKIRQINEKLFF
NA	TRBV28	CASSLLSATNEKLFF
NA	TRBV5-4	CASSLVGTSQETQYF
NA	TRBV30	CAWSVRPDRGEYNEQFF
NA	TRBV6-5	CASTSTGHGYTF
NA	TRBV6-1	CASSEAGTAVYEQYF
NA	TRBV25-1	CASSHATGSSGNTIYF
NA	TRBV10-3	CAISDVAELAGTSYEQYF
NA	TRBV6-1	CASSAEGLAGAGNEQFF
few	TRBV6-1	CASSDLTGGDSTKNSQYF
NA	TRBV2	CASHGEASSYNEQFF
NA	TRBV6-5	CASMGLAGRTDTQYF
NA	TRBV2	CASSVQGAYGYTF
NA	TRBV10-3	CAISGRTRSNYGYTF
NA	TRBV25-1	CASTEGRTYTDTQYF
NA	TRBV27	CASSTSYLAPPYEQYF
NA	TRBV18	CASSPESRDSLAKNIQYF
NA	TRBV19	CASSIGLAGVNEQFF
NA	TRBV29-1	CSAGQGVKAQYF
NA	TRBV18	CASSQDRGRQPQHF
few	TRBV7-9	CASSSPSGQGVYNEQFF
NA	TRBV4-2	CASSQEARLAGSYNEQFF
NA	TRBV7-9	CASSPTGGAGRETQYF
few	TRBV5-1	CASSHGTADYGYTF
NA	TRBV2	CASSDRVGQNSPLHF
NA	TRBV28	CASCRTGGYEQYF
NA	TRBV27	CASSRPQLAGDTQYF
few	TRBV11-2	CASSPIRRQGSYEQYF